Below, 2 T cell receptor beta chains from the same sample are listed, as sequenced in a study of control samples from healthy donors and cancer patients. TCRdb's copy holds only in-frame clones and misses some; the assay was immunoSEQ multiplex PCR. The profile shows about 140,000 clones, approximately 86% of them singletons. Sample: blood. All receptors derive from a woman in her 30s in good health.

The CDR3 here is CASSQLAGGYNEQFF. The CDR3 DNA is TGTGCCAGCAGTCAACTAGCGGGAGGTTACAATGAGCAGTTCTTC. The rearrangement links TRBV6-5 to TRBJ2-1; 12 bases fit TRBD2. This CDR3 has 15 amino acids. Germline-derived CDR1 and CDR2 are MNHEY and SVGAGI. Trimming cost V 5 bases and J 4 bases; bases outside gene matches: 3.

The chain is built from TRBV21-1 and TRBJ1-1; whether TRBD1, the table's D call, matches the DNA was not checked. TRBV21-1 has pseudogene status. The length of the CDR3 is 15 residues. The CDR3 sequence: CASSDLDRGCGEAFF. CDR3 bases: TGTGCCAGCAGCGACCTGGACAGGGGATGTGGTGAAGCTTTCTTT.